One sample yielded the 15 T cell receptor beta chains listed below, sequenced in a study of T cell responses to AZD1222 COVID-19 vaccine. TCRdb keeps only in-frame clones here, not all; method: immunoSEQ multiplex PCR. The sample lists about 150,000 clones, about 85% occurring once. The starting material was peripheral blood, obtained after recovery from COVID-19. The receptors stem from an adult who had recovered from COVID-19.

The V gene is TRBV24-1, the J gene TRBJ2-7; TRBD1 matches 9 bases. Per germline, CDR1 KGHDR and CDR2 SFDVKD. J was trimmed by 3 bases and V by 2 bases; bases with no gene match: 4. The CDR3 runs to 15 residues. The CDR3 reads CATSDSRDRDYEQYF. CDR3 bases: TGTGCCACCAGTGATTCCCGGGACAGGGACTACGAGCAGTACTTC.

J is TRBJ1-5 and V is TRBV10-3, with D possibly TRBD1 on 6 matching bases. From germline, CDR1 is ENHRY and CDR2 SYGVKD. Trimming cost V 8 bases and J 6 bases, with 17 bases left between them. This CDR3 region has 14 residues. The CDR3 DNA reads TGTGCCATCTCTGGGAACAGGGAGGGTCAGCCCCAGCATTTT. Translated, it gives CAISGNREGQPQHF.

Here the CDR3 reads CASSQDWVTDPYEQYF. DNA for the CDR3: TGCGCCAGCAGCCAAGATTGGGTTACTGATCCCTACGAGCAGTACTTC. The genes are TRBV4-1 and TRBJ2-7; D uncertain. CDR1 and CDR2 (germline): MGHRA, YSYEKL. The CDR3 is 16 residues long. V was pared by 0 bases and J by 2 bases, with 14 bases between.

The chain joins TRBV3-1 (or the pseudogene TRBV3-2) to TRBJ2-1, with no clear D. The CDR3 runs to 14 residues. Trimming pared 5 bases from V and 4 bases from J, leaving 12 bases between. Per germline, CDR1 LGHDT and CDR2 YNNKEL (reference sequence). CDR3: CASSFTRLYNEQFF. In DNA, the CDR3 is TGTGCCAGCAGCTTCACACGGTTGTACAATGAGCAGTTCTTC.

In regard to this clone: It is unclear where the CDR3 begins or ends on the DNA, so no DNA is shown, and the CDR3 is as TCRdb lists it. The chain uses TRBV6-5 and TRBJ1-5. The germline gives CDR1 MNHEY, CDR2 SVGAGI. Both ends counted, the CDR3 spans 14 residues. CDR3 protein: CASILGVNGEPQHF.

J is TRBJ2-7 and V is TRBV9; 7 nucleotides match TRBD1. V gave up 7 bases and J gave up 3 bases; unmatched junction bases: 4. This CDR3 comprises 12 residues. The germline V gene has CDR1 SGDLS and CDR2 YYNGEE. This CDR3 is CASPGTVYEQYF. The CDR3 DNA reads TGTGCCAGCCCAGGGACAGTCTACGAGCAGTACTTC.

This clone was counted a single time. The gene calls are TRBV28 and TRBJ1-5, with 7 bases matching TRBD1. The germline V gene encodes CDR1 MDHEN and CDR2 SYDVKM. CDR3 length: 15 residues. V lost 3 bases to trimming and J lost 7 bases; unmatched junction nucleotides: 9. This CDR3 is CASSFPDRDGQPQHF. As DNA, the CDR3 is TGTGCCAGCAGTTTTCCTGACAGGGATGGCCAGCCCCAGCATTTT.

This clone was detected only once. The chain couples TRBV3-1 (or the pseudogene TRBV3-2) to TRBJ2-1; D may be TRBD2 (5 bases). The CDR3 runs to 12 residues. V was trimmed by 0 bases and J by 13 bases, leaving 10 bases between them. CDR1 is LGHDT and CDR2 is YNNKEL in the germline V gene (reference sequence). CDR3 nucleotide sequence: TGTGCCAGCAGCCAAGATTTTGGAGGTCAGTTCTTC. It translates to CASSQDFGGQFF.

The CDR3 DNA sequence: TGTGCCAGCAGTTTAAGGGGGCCACAATGGGATCTTTATCAGCCCCAGCATTTT. Translation gives CASSLRGPQWDLYQPQHF. The V and J genes are TRBV27 and TRBJ1-5, with 7 bases fitting TRBD1. Germline CDR1 reads MNHEY; CDR2 reads SMNVEV (reference sequence). CDR3 length: 18 residues. Germline trimming cut 2 bases from V and 5 bases from J; bases unmatched to any gene: 15.

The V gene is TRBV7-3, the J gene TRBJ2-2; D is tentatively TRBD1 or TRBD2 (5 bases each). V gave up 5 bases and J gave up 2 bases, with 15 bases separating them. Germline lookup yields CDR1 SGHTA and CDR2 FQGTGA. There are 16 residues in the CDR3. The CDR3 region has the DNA TGTGCCAGCAGCCCTTACCTCGGGGCTAACACCGGGGAGCTGTTTTTT. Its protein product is CASSPYLGANTGELFF.

CDR3 sequence (DNA): TGTGCCAGCTCACCGACGGTCAGCTCCACCGGGGAGCTGTTTTTT. Residues: CASSPTVSSTGELFF. The chain employs TRBV18 and TRBJ2-2; D gene ambiguous. V lost 3 bases, J lost 4 bases, and 12 bases lay in between. The CDR3 is 15 amino acids. Germline CDR1 KGHSH, CDR2 LQKENI.

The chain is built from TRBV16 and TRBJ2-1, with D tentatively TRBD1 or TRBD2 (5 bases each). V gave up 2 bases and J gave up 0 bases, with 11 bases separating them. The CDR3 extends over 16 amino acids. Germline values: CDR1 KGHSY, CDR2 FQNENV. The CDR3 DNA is TGTGCCAGCAGCCAACAGGGAGTCACCTCCTACAATGAGCAGTTCTTC. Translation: CASSQQGVTSYNEQFF.

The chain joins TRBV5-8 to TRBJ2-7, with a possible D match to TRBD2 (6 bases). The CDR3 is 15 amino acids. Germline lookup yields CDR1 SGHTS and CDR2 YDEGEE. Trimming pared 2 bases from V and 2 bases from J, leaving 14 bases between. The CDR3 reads CASSFSSVGTYEQYF. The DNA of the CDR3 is TGTGCCAGCAGCTTCTCTAGCGTGGGGACCTACGAGCAGTACTTC.

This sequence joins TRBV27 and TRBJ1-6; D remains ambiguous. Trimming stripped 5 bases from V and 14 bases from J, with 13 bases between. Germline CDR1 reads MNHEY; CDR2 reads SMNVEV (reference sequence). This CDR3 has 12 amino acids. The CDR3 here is CASSRIAGALHF. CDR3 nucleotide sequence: TGTGCCAGCAGTAGAATAGCCGGGGCCCTCCACTTT.

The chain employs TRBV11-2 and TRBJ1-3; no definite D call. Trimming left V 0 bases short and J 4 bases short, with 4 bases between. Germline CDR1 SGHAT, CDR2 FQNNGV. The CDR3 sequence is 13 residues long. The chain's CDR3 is CASSLDFGNTIYF. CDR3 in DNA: TGTGCCAGCAGCTTAGACTTCGGAAACACCATATATTTT.